This is a list of T cell receptor beta chains from one sample in a study of blood T cell repertoires in COVID-19. Produced via immunoSEQ multiplex PCR; TCRdb's table is partial and in-frame only. The sample has more than 150,000 clones; roughly 87% are singletons. Sequenced: PBMCs or T cells enriched from blood (not recorded which). These receptors were taken from a woman aged 45-60 years who had recovered from COVID-19. CDR3s include the opening cysteine and the closing phenylalanine or tryptophan. D genes are given only for firm matches. Clone sizes are given selectively: once, few, many, or a class where the clone is expanded.

d_call,clone_size,v_call,j_call,cdr3_nt,cdr3_aa
NA,NA,TRBV18,TRBJ2-1,TGTGCCAGCTCTCCGGACAGACTCTACAATGAGCAGTTCTTC,CASSPDRLYNEQFF
TRBD1,NA,TRBV3-1/TRBV3-2,TRBJ1-5,TGTGCCAGCAGCTCCGGGACAGCCGACGGTAATCAGCCCCAGCATTTT,CASSSGTADGNQPQHF
NA,NA,TRBV7-9,TRBJ2-1,TGTGCCAGCAGCTCTCTAGAACCCGTAGCCTACAATGAGCAGTTCTTC,CASSSLEPVAYNEQFF
NA,once,TRBV10-1,TRBJ1-1,TGCGCCAGCAGAAGCACTCTGAACACTGAAGCTTTCTTT,CASRSTLNTEAFF
NA,NA,TRBV2,TRBJ1-2,TGTGCCAGCAGTGATCAACAGAACTATGGCTACACCTTC,CASSDQQNYGYTF
NA,NA,TRBV28,TRBJ1-5,TGTGCCAGCAGTTTGATCGGAGGAGGTCAGCCCCAGCATTTT,CASSLIGGGQPQHF
NA,NA,TRBV7-2,TRBJ2-7,TGTGCCAGCAGCTTAGGAGACAGTTCTAGAAGGGGCTACGAGCAGTACTTC,CASSLGDSSRRGYEQYF
NA,once,TRBV5-6,TRBJ1-1,TGTGCCAGCAGCTTGATCGAGGTCCCCACTGAAGCTTTCTTT,CASSLIEVPTEAFF
NA,NA,TRBV19,TRBJ1-2,TGTGCCAGTACAGGGGTCGCGGGCTACACCTTC,CASTGVAGYTF
NA,NA,TRBV5-1,TRBJ1-6,TGCGCCAGCAGCGTAGACAGGCCCTCACCCCTCCACTTT,CASSVDRPSPLHF
NA,NA,TRBV3-1/TRBV3-2,TRBJ1-6,TGTGCCAGCAGCCAAGTAGTTTCCTATAATTCACCCCTCCACTTT,CASSQVVSYNSPLHF
TRBD2,NA,TRBV7-2,TRBJ2-1,TGTGCCAGCAGCTTAGAGGGCCCCGTAGCGGGAGGGCTTAACAATGAGCAGTTCTTC,CASSLEGPVAGGLNNEQFF
NA,NA,TRBV28,TRBJ1-1,TGTGCCAGCAGTTTGTTTTTATGGCAGGGTATGAACACTGAAGCTTTCTTT,CASSLFLWQGMNTEAFF
NA,NA,TRBV7-2,TRBJ1-1,TGTGCCAGCAGCTTACACAGTATGAACACTGAAGCTTTCTTT,CASSLHSMNTEAFF
TRBD2,many,TRBV7-9,TRBJ2-1,TGTGCGGTGGGGGAGCGGGAGATTGCCTACAATGAGCAGTTCTTC,CAVGEREIAYNEQFF
TRBD1,NA,TRBV2,TRBJ1-2,TGTGCCAGCTCATCCCGGGACAGGGGACTCTATGGCTACACCTTC,CASSSRDRGLYGYTF
NA,NA,TRBV19,TRBJ2-1,TGTGCCAGTAGTGAAAGGACAGTTCAGTTCTTC,CASSERTVQFF
TRBD2,NA,TRBV2,TRBJ2-1,TGTGCCAGCACCCACGAGCGGGAGATAAATGAGCAGTTCTTC,CASTHEREINEQFF
NA,NA,TRBV7-9,TRBJ1-1,TGTGCCAGCAGCTCCTACGACAGAGCTTCCTCTGAAGCTTTCTTT,CASSSYDRASSEAFF
NA,NA,TRBV5-6,TRBJ1-1,TGTGCCAGCAGCTTGGGAATATTGGTATGGGGGCACACTGAAGCTTTCTTT,CASSLGILVWGHTEAFF
TRBD2,NA,TRBV7-9,TRBJ2-7,TGTGCCAGCAGCCCGAGAGCGGGAGGCTCCTACGAGCAGTACTTC,CASSPRAGGSYEQYF
NA,NA,TRBV5-5,TRBJ2-3,TGTGCCAGCAGCCCGGGTGGCACCACAGATACGCAGTATTTT,CASSPGGTTDTQYF
NA,NA,TRBV2,TRBJ2-3,TGTGCCAGCAGTAGAAGCCCGGATACGCAGTATTTT,CASSRSPDTQYF
NA,NA,TRBV29-1,TRBJ1-2,TGCAGCGCATCAACCCCGCAGGACTATGGCTACACCTTC,CSASTPQDYGYTF
TRBD1,NA,TRBV29-1,TRBJ1-5,TGCAGCGTTGACGACGAACCGGGACAGGGTCCGCGGGGCAATCAGCCCCAGCATTTT,CSVDDEPGQGPRGNQPQHF
TRBD1,once,TRBV5-6,TRBJ2-5,TGTGCCAGCAGCTTCTCGACAGGGCGGGAGACCCAGTACTTC,CASSFSTGRETQYF
NA,NA,TRBV25-1,TRBJ2-7,TGTGCCAGCAGTGCTGAGGGACAGACTAGCTCCTACGAGCAGTACTTC,CASSAEGQTSSYEQYF
NA,NA,TRBV27,TRBJ2-5,TGTGCCAGCAGTTTATCGGGCGGGCTTAGCGACAAGAACCAAGAGACCCAGTACTTC,CASSLSGGLSDKNQETQYF
TRBD1,once,TRBV7-9,TRBJ2-3,TGTGCCAGCAGCTTCACAGGGGGCGCAGATACGCAGTATTTT,CASSFTGGADTQYF
TRBD2,NA,TRBV5-1,TRBJ2-1,TGCGCCAGCAGCCTAGGGGAGGGGATACGGAATGAGCAGTTCTTC,CASSLGEGIRNEQFF
NA,NA,TRBV7-8,TRBJ2-1,TGTGCCAGCAGCTTAGTTGGAGGGGTCAGTGAGCAGTTCTTC,CASSLVGGVSEQFF